These 21 T cell receptor beta chains came from one sample sequenced in a study of identical twins. TCRdb called the 5' RACE reads again in MiXCR, with one record for every CDR3 protein. The table lists approximately 1.8 million distinct CDR3 sequences, 32% of them singletons, with approximately 0.29% in the top ten. The sample was cord blood. The receptors were gathered from a newborn girl in good health.

J is TRBJ2-5 and V is TRBV10-3; TRBD2 matches 8 bases. The ends lost 4 bases at V and 11 bases at J; junction bases unmatched: 12. Germline V lookup: CDR1 ENHRY, CDR2 SYGVKD. This CDR3 has 14 residues. The CDR3 region has the DNA TGTGCCATCAGTGCCAGCGGGAGTATCGATGAGCAGTACTTC. Amino acids: CAISASGSIDEQYF.

The V call is TRBV20-1, the J call TRBJ2-7; 7 positions match TRBD2. The CDR3 is made up of 13 amino acids. V trimming: 2 bases; J trimming: 3 bases; junction bases outside the gene matches: 4. CDR1 is DFQATT, CDR2 SNEGSKA, per germline (reference sequence). This CDR3 is CSARREDGYEQYF. The CDR3 region has the DNA TGCAGTGCTAGACGGGAGGATGGCTACGAGCAGTACTTC.

This clonotype was counted ten times or more. The chain is built from TRBV20-1 and TRBJ2-5, with a weak D call TRBD2 (5 bases). The germline gives CDR1 DFQATT, CDR2 SNEGSKA (reference sequence). The CDR3 has 14 amino acids. The ends were cut back, 3 bases at V and 2 bases at J, with 13 bases in the middle. The CDR3 loop reads CSASLTRSQETQYF. DNA for the CDR3: TGCAGTGCTAGCCTCACTAGATCGCAAGAGACCCAGTACTTC.

The CDR3 DNA reads TGTGCCAGCAGTTTCGCAGGAGAGGGTGGCTACACCTTC. As protein: CASSFAGEGGYTF. V usage is TRBV27 and J usage is TRBJ1-2; D ambiguous. CDR3 length equals 13 residues. Between the trimmed V and J ends, which lost 3 bases and 7 bases, there was a span of 12 bases. Germline CDR1 and CDR2: MNHEY and SMNVEV (reference sequence).

This clonotype was seen a handful of times. V and J are TRBV7-8 and TRBJ2-7; D not resolved. Trimming took 1 base from V and 7 from J, leaving 8 bases between them. Germline loops: CDR1 SGHVS, CDR2 FQNEAQ. CDR3 size: 12 residues. The CDR3, as DNA: TGTGCCAGCAGCTTAGAGAGGAATGAGCAGTACTTC. It yields the protein CASSLERNEQYF.

The chain carries TRBV5-6 and TRBJ1-1; D is perhaps TRBD1 (5 bases). The germline V gene has CDR1 SGHDT and CDR2 YYEEEE. The CDR3 loop spans 15 amino acids. V lost 4 bases to trimming and J lost 0 bases, with 13 bases between them. The chain's CDR3 is CASSPGSRVNTEAFF. The CDR3 bases are TGTGCCAGCAGCCCCGGCAGCAGGGTGAACACTGAAGCTTTCTTT. Drawing the rest from reference TRBV5-6 and TRBJ1-1, the complete variable domain is DAGVTQSPTHLIKTRGQQVTLRCSPKSGHDTVSWYQQALGQGPQFIFQYYEEEERQRGNFPDRFSGHQFPNYSSELNVNALLLGDSALYLCASSPGSRVNTEAFFGQGTRLTVV.

This clonotype has more than one count but fewer than ten. This chain links TRBV29-1 with TRBJ1-2; TRBD1 matches at 9 bases. This CDR3 spans 15 amino acids. V lost 0 bases and J lost 6; bases outside the gene matches: 8. In germline, CDR1 is SQVTM, CDR2 ANQGSEA. In nucleotides, the CDR3 is TGCAGCGTTGAAGATCTAGGGGACAGGGTCCATGGCTACACCTTC. It encodes CSVEDLGDRVHGYTF.

This clonotype occurred a few times. V gene TRBV20-1 combines with J gene TRBJ1-1; tentatively, D is TRBD1 (6 bases). V lost 5 bases, J lost 2 bases, and 15 bases lay in between. CDR1 is DFQATT and CDR2 is SNEGSKA in the germline V gene (reference sequence). CDR3 length equals 14 residues. CDR3: CSAPGAGLNTEAFF. The DNA for the CDR3 is TGCAGTGCTCCGGGGGCGGGGCTCAACACTGAAGCTTTCTTT.

Notes on this clonotype: Sequence at one end of the junction differs from germline and may be a read error. The gene calls are TRBV20-1 and TRBJ2-3, with TRBD2 matching 8 bases. The germline V gene encodes CDR1 DFQATT and CDR2 SNEGSKA (reference sequence). The CDR3 has 9 amino acids. The CDR3, as DNA: TGCAGTCCTAGCGGGACGCAGTATTTT. It is translated as CSPSGTQYF.

This clonotype was picked up many times. The chain uses TRBV14 and TRBJ2-1; the D is unclear. CDR3 length equals 15 residues. V was cut by 1 base and J by 8 bases, with 15 bases left in between. Germline assignment: CDR1 SGHDN and CDR2 FVKESK. CDR3 in amino acids: CASSQGLSGFYEQFF. CDR3 nucleotides: TGTGCCAGCAGCCAAGGATTGTCGGGCTTCTATGAGCAGTTCTTC.

The sample holds a few counts of this clonotype. The V and J genes are TRBV11-2 and TRBJ2-1; 8 bases are a match to TRBD1. CDR3 size: 14 residues. V lost 3 bases, J lost 3 bases, and 1 base stayed unmatched. Per the germline V gene, CDR1 is SGHAT and CDR2 is FQNNGV. The DNA for the CDR3 is TGTGCCAGCAGCTTCAGGGGGCGCTACAATGAGCAGTTCTTC. Residues: CASSFRGRYNEQFF.

This chain links TRBV24-1 with TRBJ2-1; 12 bases align to TRBD2. The trim removed 2 bases at V and 9 bases at J, leaving 4 bases unmatched. Per the germline V gene, CDR1 is KGHDR and CDR2 is SFDVKD. The CDR3 is 15 amino acids. Here the CDR3 reads CATSDWSSGRGEQFF. Written as DNA, the CDR3 is TGTGCCACCAGTGATTGGTCTAGCGGGAGGGGTGAGCAGTTCTTC.

At least ten counts were recorded for this clonotype. The chain has TRBV29-1 and TRBJ2-7, with D hard to call. CDR1 and CDR2 from the germline V gene are SQVTM and ANQGSEA. V shed 6 bases and J shed 0 bases, with 12 bases lying between them. The CDR3 spans 13 residues. The CDR3 protein is CSVSGPSSYEQYF. The CDR3 nucleotides read TGCAGCGTGTCAGGACCCAGCTCCTACGAGCAGTACTTC.

On this clonotype: A clone one base away is much larger, so this may be a read error. This chain connects TRBV12-3 or TRBV12-4 to TRBJ2-5, with D possibly matching TRBD2 (6 bases). Trimming pared 3 bases from V and 9 bases from J, leaving 26 bases between. This CDR3 is 17 amino acids long. CDR3 amino acids: CASSLEARIIPGEAQYF. In DNA form, the CDR3 reads TGTGCCAGCAGTTTGGAAGCGAGGATTATACCCGGGGAGGCCCAGTACTTC.

J is TRBJ2-3 and V is TRBV7-2, with TRBD2 identical over 8 bases. The trim removed 1 base at V and 3 bases at J, leaving 6 bases unmatched. This CDR3 has 16 amino acids. CDR1 is SGHTA and CDR2 is FQGNSA in the germline V gene. The CDR3, as DNA: TGTGCCAGCAGCTTAGGAATCGGGGGGGTAACAGATACGCAGTATTTT. Amino acid sequence: CASSLGIGGVTDTQYF.

On this clonotype: Germline and junction disagree at one end, which may indicate a read error. The V gene is TRBV27, the J gene TRBJ2-7, with 7 bases identical to TRBD1. The length of the CDR3 is 15 residues. Per the germline V gene, CDR1 is MNHEY and CDR2 is SMNVEV (reference sequence). CDR3: CASSRGQFSSDEQYF. CDR3 nucleotide sequence: TGTGCCAGCAGTAGGGGACAGTTTTCCTCCGACGAGCAGTACTTC.

The chain couples TRBV11-3 to TRBJ1-5; D is unresolved. This CDR3 spans 11 amino acids. Trimming took off 2 bases at V and 11 bases at J, with 7 bases between the two ends. Germline CDR1 SGHNT, CDR2 YENEEA. The CDR3, as DNA: TGTGCCAGCAGCTTACGGCGGACCCAGCATTTT. It encodes CASSLRRTQHF.

This sequence joins TRBV25-1 and TRBJ1-1; tentatively, D is TRBD1 (6 bases). V was trimmed by 3 bases and J by 4 bases, leaving 12 bases between them. CDR1 and CDR2 from the germline V gene are MGHDK and SYGVNS. The length of the CDR3 is 14 residues. The CDR3 bases are TGTGCCAGCAGTGAGGGGGCGCCTCGCACTGAAGCTTTCTTT. Amino acids: CASSEGAPRTEAFF. Based on the CDR3 plus reference TRBV25-1 and TRBJ1-1, the full variable domain is EADIYQTPRYLVIGTGKKITLECSQTMGHDKMYWYQQDPGMELHLIHYSYGVNSTEKGDLSSESTVSRIRTEHFPLTLESARPSHTSQYLCASSEGAPRTEAFFGQGTRLTVV.

The table lists this clonotype with a few counts. The chain uses TRBV28 and TRBJ1-4, with D hard to call. With 4 bases removed from V and 3 bases from J, the gap between germline ends came to 24 bases. This CDR3 contains 19 residues. The V gene's germline CDR1 is MDHEN and CDR2 SYDVKM. CDR3 sequence reads: CASSSRPFPGPSANEKLFF. The DNA for the CDR3 is TGTGCCAGCAGTTCCCGACCCTTTCCCGGGCCGAGTGCTAATGAAAAACTGTTTTTT.

This rearrangement joins TRBV29-1 to TRBJ1-3, with a possible D match to TRBD1 (5 bases). Germline V gene sequence: CDR1 SQVTM, CDR2 ANQGSEA. Trimming cost V 5 bases and J 2 bases, with 10 bases left between them. The CDR3 has 13 amino acids. The CDR3 region is CSVRTPTGNTIYF. CDR3 nucleotide sequence: TGCAGCGTTCGGACACCTACTGGAAACACCATATATTTT.

The chain employs TRBV12-5 and TRBJ2-7; possibly TRBD2 for D (6 bases). CDR1 is LGHNT and CDR2 is FRNRAP in the germline V gene. The CDR3 has 14 amino acids. V gave up 4 bases and J gave up 0 bases, with 10 bases separating them. In DNA form, the CDR3 reads TGTGCTAGTGGTTGGAGGGGAAGCTCCTACGAGCAGTACTTC. Its translation: CASGWRGSSYEQYF.